The 5 T cell receptor beta chains presented below share a single source sample, sequenced in a study of T cell responses to AZD1222 COVID-19 vaccine. Some clones are missing from TCRdb's copy, which holds only in-frame ones; the method was immunoSEQ multiplex PCR. The repertoire holds about 110,000 clones, with roughly 80% as singletons. This specimen consisted of peripheral blood, obtained on day 0 of AZD1222 vaccination. The source is an adult in good health.

The rearrangement uses TRBV15 and TRBJ1-1, with a weak D call TRBD1 (5 bases). This CDR3 has 15 residues. V lost 1 base and J 2 bases, leaving 11 bases between the germline ends. Germline V gives CDR1 LNHNV, CDR2 YYDKDF (reference sequence). CDR3 loop: CATSRGRGLNTEAFF. In DNA form, the CDR3 reads TGTGCCACCAGCAGAGGGAGGGGCCTTAACACTGAAGCTTTCTTT.

As DNA, the CDR3 is TGTGCCTGGGGGACAGGTTTTAATGAAAAACTGTTTTTT. This translates into CAWGTGFNEKLFF. The chain couples TRBV30 to TRBJ1-4; 8 bases fit TRBD1. V lost 5 bases and J lost 4; bases outside the gene matches: 3. Germline CDR1 and CDR2: GTSNPN and SVGIG (reference sequence). The CDR3 loop spans 13 amino acids.

The chain joins TRBV27 to TRBJ2-7; tentative D call: TRBD1 (6 bases). The germline V gene encodes CDR1 MNHEY and CDR2 SMNVEV (reference sequence). The CDR3 totals 13 residues. V lost 4 bases and J 9 bases, leaving 16 bases between the germline ends. The CDR3 nucleotides are TGTGCCAGCAGTTGGTGGGGGCCCGGCGGGCAGTACTTC. Residues: CASSWWGPGGQYF.

The chain is built from TRBV6-2 or TRBV6-3 and TRBJ2-7, with TRBD1 matching 7 bases. CDR1 and CDR2 from the germline V gene are MNHEY and SVGEGT. The CDR3 is made up of 16 amino acids. The ends lost 0 bases at V and 3 bases at J; junction bases unmatched: 8. Written as DNA, the CDR3 is TGTGCCAGCAGTTACTCTCCGACAGGGCGAGACTACGAGCAGTACTTC. This sequence encodes CASSYSPTGRDYEQYF.

The chain links TRBV5-1 to TRBJ2-2; D remains unclear. The CDR3 sequence is 14 residues long. Trimming removed 0 bases from V and 0 bases from J, with 3 bases in between. Germline V lookup: CDR1 SGHRS, CDR2 YFSETQ. The CDR3 sequence is CASSLAPNTGELFF. CDR3 nucleotide sequence: TGCGCCAGCAGCTTGGCACCGAACACCGGGGAGCTGTTTTTT.